This T cell receptor beta chain was retrieved from a study of shared clonotypes between healthy human individuals (dated by TCRdb to 2018 to 2021). For context, the study as a whole: The cohort comprised two women and a few men aged 18 to 49 years. Per donor, three plates each were used for CD4 naive and CD4 memory, two for CD8 naive, and one for CD8 memory. To estimate repertoire size and how much clonotypes are shared between individuals, the study performed deep sequencing of blood TCR repertoires from roughly five healthy adults. To increase sequencing depth and limit assay-specific biases, TCR repertoire library preparation and sequencing were carried out by different laboratories using diverse techniques. Between about 0.85 and 8.9 billion PBMCs per donor were obtained by leukapheresis. Beyond this particular receptor, the publication reports: When a handful of donors were compared, the shared fraction of clonotypes was 5% to 6.5% for naive CD4, approximately 3.3% for naive CD8, more than 2% for memory CD4, and less than 0.5% for memory CD8. The small number of donors limited the genetic and exposure-history diversity represented. Sampling was restricted to blood, and TCR repertoires in tissues likely differ from the TCR repertoires found in blood. Based on pairwise subsampling, the degree of clonotype sharing among donors was expected to be affected by sequencing depth. Higher generation probabilities were observed for clonotypes shared by all four sorted-subset donors than for non-shared clonotypes. Rarefaction of sorted-subset datasets indicated incomplete sequencing despite the large sequencing depth. Estimated clonotype richness was generally larger for naive than for memory subsets.

Measured from the cysteine to the phenylalanine, the CDR3 is 13 residues long. Only the CDR3 part of the read is kept: 39 bases, read in frame from the first base. CDR1 and CDR2 were assigned from the germline V gene (reference sequence) as LNHDA and SQIVND. Here V drops 7 bases and J drops 6 bases, and the junction holds 4 bases not matched to any gene. Using the deep immunoSEQ assay, TCR CDR3 regions were amplified from genomic DNA by multiplex PCR. Extracted genomic DNA from each cell subset was spread evenly across all wells of several immunoSEQ 96-well plates, with each plate serving as a replicate. For sorted subsets, 150 to 250 ng of genomic DNA, equivalent to about 30,000 T cell genomes, went into each replicate PCR. The purified libraries were quantified using a Qubit 3.0 fluorometer, sized with a Bioanalyzer 2100, and then quantified again using the KAPA Library Quantification kit. A separate single-read 150-cycle Illumina NextSeq 550 flow cell was used to sequence each immunoSEQ 96-well plate. The authors' analysis ran thus. The immunoSEQ output contained only junctional sequences without quality scores, so filtering could not match that applied to full-length reads. To assign V/J genes and CDR3, sequences were annotated against IMGT germline references using PyIR, a Python wrapper for IgBLAST v1.9. Reads with weak V/J assignments (E-value above 1e-6), missing CDR3, stop codons, out-of-frame junctions, or ambiguous translated residues were removed. V3J clonotypes were defined by identical inferred V gene, J gene, and CDR3 amino acid sequence. The percentage overlap between two repertoires was calculated by dividing the number of shared unique clonotypes by the size of the smaller repertoire. Richness of each repertoire was evaluated using RTK rarefaction, the Chao1 estimator, and Recon v2.1 estimates of unobserved clonotypes. Generation probabilities were computed with OLGA for all TCRbeta clonotypes obtained by the gDNA method from a few donors. TCRdb re-hosts the immuneACCESS table, in-frame sequences only. Its copies lack some clones; in the studies checked, an unresolved V gene accounts for under half of them, and the cause for the rest is not known. For V, J and clone size, that table is used; D and trimming come from the DNA. The sample includes millions of clones, with approximately 95% observed a single time. Around 0.4% of the sample comes from the top ten.

The donors were healthy, HIV-negative adults with no recently reported acute infections or vaccinations. Every donor was a Caucasian adult residing in Nashville, Tennessee, USA. CD4+ T cells were enriched by magnetic negative selection, after which naive cells were positively selected on CD45RA and the negative fraction was taken as the memory subset. After blood collection by leukapheresis, PBMCs were isolated using Ficoll-Histopaque density gradient centrifugation and then cryopreserved in the vapor phase of liquid nitrogen. Analytical flow cytometry was used to check the purity and quantity of each magnetically sorted T cell population. Genomic DNA was isolated from every sorted fraction and measured by UV absorbance on a Nanodrop 2000c. As for this clone: Its target antigen remains unknown. No quality values exist for individual bases; no much larger clone is one base distant.

The clonotype was recovered from a man aged 18 to 35 in good health. Some clones in this sample may be carry-over from other donors' samples. This receptor chain uses TRBV19 and TRBJ2-1; 9 nucleotides in the junction match TRBD1. Specimen: naive CD4+ T cells from PBMCs. The label giving this sample's cell subset or site can be read as: CD45RA+ positively selected. The DNA sequence reads TGTGCCAGTACGGACAGGGGTTCCAATGAGCAGTTCTTC. It translates to CASTDRGSNEQFF.